This T cell receptor beta chain was captured in a study of cytomegalovirus exposure and HLA in healthy donors. Germline V gene data show CDR1 as MDHEN and CDR2 as SYDVKM. The CDR3 covers 17 residues. Trimming cost V 3 bases and J 2 bases; bases outside gene matches: 2. The PCR used 60 Vbeta and 13 Jbeta primers. Repertoires were generated with immunoSEQ multiplex PCR, while TCRdb's copy carries only in-frame clones and drops some. The repertoire includes a few hundred thousand clones, roughly four fifths of them detected once, and 8% sits in the top ten. The sample taken for sequencing was PBMCs. The chain has TRBV28 and TRBJ2-1; 15 bases are shared with TRBD2. This sequence was found in a woman in her sixties or seventies in good health and CMV-seropositive. The CDR3 loop reads CASSFWTSGRAYNEQFF. CDR3 nucleotides: TGTGCCAGCAGTTTCTGGACTAGCGGGAGGGCCTACAATGAGCAGTTCTTC.